The 16 T cell receptor beta chains reported below all come from one sample, sequenced in a study of CD8 T cells in ankylosing spondylitis. TCRdb fed the 5' RACE reads into MiXCR, producing one record per CDR3 protein. Of some 250,000 distinct CDR3 sequences listed, 8.6% are singletons. Material: blood, either unsorted or a sorted T cell fraction (not recorded which). These receptors all come from a male donor with ankylosing spondylitis or in good health (not recorded which).

This clonotype was counted many times. The chain couples TRBV10-2 to TRBJ2-1; 7 bases line up with TRBD2. The germline V gene has CDR1 WSHSY and CDR2 SAAADI. V was clipped by 8 bases and J by 8 bases; unmatched bases: 15. The CDR3 is 15 residues long. CDR3 in DNA: TGCGCCAGCCCCCTCACCCTAGCGGCCCTAGATGAGCAGTTCTTC. It translates to CASPLTLAALDEQFF.

This clonotype was recorded at least ten times. V usage is TRBV6-2 or TRBV6-3 and J usage is TRBJ2-2, with 10 bases fitting TRBD2. CDR3 length equals 18 residues. Germline trimming cut 5 bases from V and 1 base from J; bases unmatched to any gene: 10. Per the germline V gene, CDR1 is MNHEY and CDR2 is SVGEGT. Here the CDR3 DNA reads TGTGCCAGCAGTCCATTTCCGGGACTAGCGTTGAACACCGGGGAGCTGTTTTTT. As protein: CASSPFPGLALNTGELFF.

This clonotype was observed at least ten times. Its ends do not fully match the called genes, so a read error is possible. The chain combines TRBV7-2 with TRBJ2-1; TRBD2 matches 8 bases. Germline CDR1 SGHTA, CDR2 FQGNSA. There are 12 residues in the CDR3. The CDR3 region has the DNA TGTGCCAGCAGCTTAGCCTCGGGGGGGCGGATATTC. Its translation is CASSLASGGRIF.

At least ten counts were recorded for this clonotype. The chain combines TRBV4-3 with TRBJ2-1; 7 nucleotides match TRBD2. J gave up 4 bases and V 3 bases, and 9 bases lay outside the gene matches. The CDR3 is made up of 16 amino acids. The germline CDR1 and CDR2 sequences are LGHNA and YSLEER. The CDR3 DNA reads TGCGCCAGCAGCCAGCTCTTGGGAGGGACTTACAATGAGCAGTTCTTC. Protein: CASSQLLGGTYNEQFF.

The rearrangement joins TRBV5-5 to TRBJ2-5; tentatively, D is TRBD2 (6 bases). V gave up 2 bases and J gave up 4 bases, with 15 bases separating them. Germline V lookup: CDR1 SGHKS, CDR2 YYEKEE (reference sequence). This CDR3 is built from 15 residues. The CDR3 reads CASSFDGGEGETQYF. The CDR3 DNA sequence: TGTGCCAGCAGCTTCGACGGGGGTGAGGGAGAGACCCAGTACTTC.

This clonotype was seen ten or more times. DNA of the CDR3: TGTGCCAGCAGTTTACAGGCTAGCGGGGCCCCTCAAGAGACCCAGTACTTC. Residues: CASSLQASGAPQETQYF. V is TRBV12-3 or TRBV12-4 and J is TRBJ2-5; 9 nucleotides agree with TRBD2. With V trimmed by 2 bases and J by 2 bases, 9 bases remained unmatched. There are 17 residues in the CDR3.

This clonotype was observed many times. The rearrangement joins TRBV6-2 or TRBV6-3 to TRBJ1-5; 10 bases map to TRBD1. Germline loops: CDR1 MNHEY, CDR2 SVGEGT. Losses at the gene ends were 6 bases for V and 4 bases for J; bases not matched to a gene: 6. CDR3 length: 15 residues. The CDR3 region is CASSKGTGANQPQHF. CDR3 bases: TGTGCCAGCAGCAAGGGGACAGGGGCTAATCAGCCCCAGCATTTT.

This clonotype was seen repeatedly, ten times or more. The V and J genes are TRBV5-1 and TRBJ2-7; 9 bases are a match to TRBD1. This CDR3 is 13 amino acids long. CDR1 SGHRS and CDR2 YFSETQ come from the germline V gene. Germline trimming cut 4 bases from V and 6 bases from J; bases unmatched to any gene: 5. This chain's CDR3 is CASSLDRGSEQYF. In DNA form, the CDR3 reads TGCGCCAGCAGCCTGGACAGGGGAAGCGAGCAGTACTTC. Full variable domain (outside the CDR3, taken from reference TRBV5-1 and TRBJ2-7): KAGVTQTPRYLIKTRGQQVTLSCSPISGHRSVSWYQQTPGQGLQFLFEYFSETQRNKGNFPGRFSGRQFSNSRSEMNVSTLELGDSALYLCASSLDRGSEQYFGPGTRLTVT.

This clonotype has at least ten counts. The V gene is TRBV3-1, the J gene TRBJ2-5; D is uncertain. CDR1 and CDR2 (germline): LGHDT, YNNKEL (reference sequence). V lost 3 bases, J lost 4 bases, and 12 bases lay in between. The CDR3 covers 14 residues. CDR3 region: CASSQVQSGETQYF. The CDR3 bases are TGTGCCAGCAGCCAGGTCCAGTCTGGAGAGACCCAGTACTTC.

At least ten counts were recorded for this clonotype. The J gene is TRBJ1-1, the V gene TRBV20-1; tentatively, D is TRBD1 (6 bases). Per germline, CDR1 DFQATT and CDR2 SNEGSKA (reference sequence). Trimming stripped 3 bases from V and 9 bases from J, with 23 bases between. The CDR3 is 15 amino acids. The CDR3 loop reads CSASPPDRGYLKAFF. CDR3 DNA: TGCAGTGCTAGCCCGCCGGACAGAGGTTACCTTAAAGCTTTCTTT.

The chain recombines TRBV19 with TRBJ2-2, with a weak D call TRBD1 (6 bases). The V end was cut by 7 bases, the J end by 5 bases, with 17 bases between. Germline lookup yields CDR1 LNHDA and CDR2 SQIVND (reference sequence). This CDR3 is built from 15 residues. The CDR3 sequence: CASTPNRAGTGELFF. DNA for the CDR3: TGTGCCAGTACTCCAAACAGGGCTGGGACCGGGGAGCTGTTTTTT. Variable domain in full (rest from reference TRBV19 and TRBJ2-2): DGGITQSPKYLFRKEGQNVTLSCEQNLNHDAMYWYRQDPGQGLRLIYYSQIVNDFQKGDIAEGYSVSREKKESFPLTVTSAQKNPTAFYLCASTPNRAGTGELFFGEGSRLTVL.

This clonotype showed up many times. This chain links TRBV12-3 or TRBV12-4 with TRBJ2-1, with TRBD2 matching 9 bases. V dropped 5 bases and J dropped 3; count of bases not matched to a gene: 8. The CDR3 is made up of 16 amino acids. DNA of the CDR3: TGTGCCAGCAGTGCAACTCTAGCGGGACGCTACAATGAGCAGTTCTTC. This sequence encodes CASSATLAGRYNEQFF.

This clonotype occurred many times. The gene calls are TRBV29-1 and TRBJ1-1, with 7 bases matching TRBD1. Germline CDR1 reads SQVTM; CDR2 reads ANQGSEA. V was clipped by 6 bases and J by 10 bases; unmatched bases: 8. The CDR3 is made up of 11 amino acids. CDR3 nucleotide sequence: TGCAGCGTGCTTACAGGGGCGGGAGCTTTCTTT. Its translation is CSVLTGAGAFF.

This clonotype was seen at least ten times. CDR3 region: CASSGQGSYNEQFF. The CDR3 nucleotides are TGTGCCAGCTCGGGACAGGGATCCTACAATGAGCAGTTCTTC. The chain carries TRBV7-6 and TRBJ2-1, with 9 bases identical to TRBD1. V shed 8 bases, J shed 1 base, and the junction held 3 bases outside the gene matches. The CDR3 is made up of 14 amino acids. The germline gives CDR1 SGHVS, CDR2 FNYEAQ.

This clonotype occurred many times. CDR3 region: CSARDRAGEAFF. Here the CDR3 DNA reads TGCAGTGCTAGAGATAGGGCTGGTGAAGCTTTCTTT. V is TRBV20-1 and J is TRBJ1-1; D unclear. The CDR3 is made up of 12 amino acids. Germline CDR1 and CDR2: DFQATT and SNEGSKA (reference sequence). V dropped 0 bases and J dropped 7 bases, with 9 bases sitting between them.

The J gene is TRBJ1-6, the V gene TRBV5-1; 8 bases match TRBD1. CDR3 length: 15 residues. The V gene's germline CDR1 is SGHRS and CDR2 YFSETQ. Germline trimming cut 2 bases from V and 5 bases from J; bases unmatched to any gene: 3. The CDR3 protein is CASSLATGDNSPLHF. The CDR3 nucleotides read TGCGCCAGCAGCTTAGCGACAGGGGATAATTCACCCCTCCACTTT.